This T cell receptor beta chain was obtained from a study of blood T cells in healthy people across ages. Study conclusions and caveats: Researchers report that TCR beta diversity correlated strongly with naive T cell percentage.

With a J-beta primer mix and a sample-barcoded 5' primer, a second PCR ran roughly 7 to 11 cycles. The yield of each sample was at least 2.5 million CDR3-containing paired-end reads. TCRdb recomputed calls from the 5' RACE reads with MiXCR, one row per CDR3 protein. The table shows roughly 1.4 million distinct CDR3 sequences, with 45% to 70% occurring only once. A remark on this clonotype: The antigen is unknown.

The CDR3 extends over 16 amino acids. The V end was cut by 4 bases, the J end by 0 bases, with 13 bases between. Germline CDR1 reads SGHDN; CDR2 reads FVKESK. This chain joins TRBV14 and TRBJ2-1; the D gene is possibly TRBD2 (5 bases). The clonotype was recovered from a man aged 18 to 30 in good health. The specimen sequenced was blood. Here the CDR3 reads CASSRERGSSYNEQFF. In DNA form, the CDR3 reads TGTGCCAGCAGCCGAGAACGAGGGAGCTCCTACAATGAGCAGTTCTTC.